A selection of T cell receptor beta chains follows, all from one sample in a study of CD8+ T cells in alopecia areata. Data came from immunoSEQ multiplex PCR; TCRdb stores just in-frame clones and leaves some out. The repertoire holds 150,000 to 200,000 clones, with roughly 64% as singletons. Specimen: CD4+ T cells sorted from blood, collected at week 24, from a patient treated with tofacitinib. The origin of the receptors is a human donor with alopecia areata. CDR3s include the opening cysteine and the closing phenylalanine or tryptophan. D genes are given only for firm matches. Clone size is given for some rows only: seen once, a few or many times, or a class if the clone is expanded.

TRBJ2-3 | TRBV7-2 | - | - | CASSLAGGVDTQYF | TGTGCCAGCAGCTTAGCGGGGGGTGTAGATACGCAGTATTTT
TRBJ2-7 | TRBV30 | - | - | CAWSVSRIYEQYF | TGTGCCTGGAGTGTATCGCGGATCTACGAGCAGTACTTC
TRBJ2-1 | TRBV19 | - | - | CASSVQGNNEQFF | TGTGCCAGTAGTGTACAGGGAAACAATGAGCAGTTCTTC
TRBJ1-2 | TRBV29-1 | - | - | CSGNDDRAYGYTF | TGCAGCGGGAACGATGACAGAGCCTATGGCTACACCTTC
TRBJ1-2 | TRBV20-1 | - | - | CSPEGDYGYTF | TGCAGTCCCGAGGGGGACTATGGCTACACCTTC
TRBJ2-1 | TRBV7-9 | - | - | CASSFPQRSSYNEQFF | TGTGCCAGCAGTTTCCCCCAGCGGAGCTCCTACAATGAGCAGTTCTTC
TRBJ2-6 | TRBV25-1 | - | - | CASSGGYSGANVLTF | TGTGCCAGCAGTGGGGGATACTCTGGGGCCAACGTCCTGACTTTC
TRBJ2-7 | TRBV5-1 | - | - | CASSQDYEQYF | TGCGCCAGCAGCCAAGATTACGAGCAGTACTTC
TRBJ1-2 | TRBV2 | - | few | CASSDLGYGYTF | TGTGCCAGCAGTGATCTGGGCTATGGCTACACCTTC
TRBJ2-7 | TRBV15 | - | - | CATSRDRQQYEQYF | TGTGCCACCAGCAGAGATCGTCAGCAGTACGAGCAGTACTTC
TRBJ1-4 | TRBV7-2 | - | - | CASSRDRGGEKLFF | TGTGCCAGCAGTCGGGACCGGGGAGGAGAAAAACTGTTTTTT
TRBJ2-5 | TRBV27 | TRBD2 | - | CASMGLAGSQETQYF | TGTGCCAGCATGGGGCTAGCGGGAAGCCAAGAGACCCAGTACTTC
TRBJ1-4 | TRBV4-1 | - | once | CASSQENVRNNEKLFF | TGCGCCAGCAGCCAAGAGAACGTACGGAATAATGAAAAACTGTTTTTT
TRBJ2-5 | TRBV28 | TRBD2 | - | CASSPYPRLAGVETQYF | TGTGCCAGCAGCCCTTATCCCAGACTAGCGGGAGTAGAGACCCAGTACTTC
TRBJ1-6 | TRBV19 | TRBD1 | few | CASSPGQGYSPLHF | TGTGCCAGTAGCCCCGGACAGGGATATTCACCCCTCCACTTT
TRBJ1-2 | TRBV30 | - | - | CAWGPGDYGGYTF | TGTGCCTGGGGACCAGGGGACTATGGGGGCTACACCTTC
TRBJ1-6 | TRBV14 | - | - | CASSLSGQGVNSPLHF | TGTGCCAGCAGCCTCTCCGGCCAGGGAGTAAATTCACCCCTCCACTTT
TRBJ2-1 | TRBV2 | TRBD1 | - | CASSGDRGTEQFF | TGTGCCAGCAGTGGAGACAGGGGTACTGAGCAGTTCTTC
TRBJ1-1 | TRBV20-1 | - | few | CRTGLNTEAFF | TGCAGGACCGGACTGAACACTGAAGCTTTCTTT
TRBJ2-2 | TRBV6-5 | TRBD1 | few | CASSPGQGITGELFF | TGTGCCAGCAGTCCGGGACAGGGGATCACCGGGGAGCTGTTTTTT
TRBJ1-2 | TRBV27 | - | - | CASRAERDRKYGYTF | TGTGCCAGCAGGGCTGAACGGGACCGGAAATATGGCTACACCTTC
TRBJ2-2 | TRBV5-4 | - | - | CASSLGANTGELFF | TGTGCCAGCAGCTTGGGGGCTAACACCGGGGAGCTGTTTTTT
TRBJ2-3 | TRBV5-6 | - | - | CASSLGPVAGDTQYF | TGTGCCAGCAGCTTGGGTCCCGTTGCGGGAGATACGCAGTATTTT
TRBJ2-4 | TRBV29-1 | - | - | CSVRQALAKNIQYF | TGCAGCGTTAGACAGGCCCTAGCCAAAAACATTCAGTACTTC
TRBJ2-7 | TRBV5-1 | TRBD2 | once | CASSWRTSGGYEQYF | TGCGCCAGCAGCTGGAGGACTAGCGGGGGCTACGAGCAGTACTTC
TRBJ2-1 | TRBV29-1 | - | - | CSVVAGYNEQFF | TGCAGCGTTGTGGCGGGGTACAATGAGCAGTTCTTC